This TCR beta chain originates from a study of beta chain features in type 1 diabetes. The CDR3 loop spans 12 amino acids. Germline loops: CDR1 GTSNPN, CDR2 SVGIG (reference sequence). Trimming pared 5 bases from V and 4 bases from J, leaving 9 bases between. TCRB transcripts that were expressed got sequenced, as all of the isolated RNA had been reverse transcribed. Measured with immunoSEQ multiplex PCR; TCRdb has only the in-frame clones, and not every one. The repertoire has 240,000 or so clones, roughly 21% of them found once; the top ten carry around 0.028%. This clone was detected only a few times. No antigen is known for it. General observations from the study: Within the patient group, naive, central memory and Treg TCRB repertoires appeared more similar to each other than within healthy donors. Researchers report that Type 1 diabetes patients had moderately but significantly shorter TCRB CDR3s across all four CD4+ subsets.

This rearrangement joins TRBV30 to TRBJ1-3; D possibly corresponds to TRBD1 (5 bases). This sequence originates from a woman between 35 and 50 years old with type 1 diabetes. The sequencing input was naive CD4+ T cells from blood. DNA of the CDR3: TGTGCCTGGCAGGGCGGAGGAAACACCATATATTTT. As protein: CAWQGGGNTIYF.